The clone carrying this T cell receptor beta chain has just a few counts. The antigen remains unidentified. This record comes from a study of T-cell memory formation after mild COVID-19. Study at large: Largely donor-specific TCR clusters were found.

Study-wide findings and caveats: Memory cells collected pre-infection included some clones that later responded, suggesting cross-reactive memory joined. The authors left the SARS-CoV-2 specificity of second-wave clones peaking on day 37 unconfirmed.

Researchers used 5'RACE with constant-segment primers to make TCR alpha and TCR beta cDNA libraries that carry sample barcodes and UMIs. Each CDR3 protein is one row after TCRdb ran MiXCR on the 5' RACE reads. The sample lists around 260,000 distinct CDR3 sequences, 15% to 20% occurring once. The CDR3 runs to 16 residues. Germline values: CDR1 KGHSH, CDR2 LQKENI. Trimming shortened V by 2 bases and J by 3 bases, and 15 bases separated the two germline ends. The sequence was obtained from a man aged 18 to 30 who had mild COVID-19 (a few samples of this study predate the infection). Cell type and time point are not known. The source material was PBMCs or a T cell subset sorted from them (not recorded which). V is TRBV18 and J is TRBJ2-3; no definite D call. CDR3 residues: CASSPKYVLGTDTQYF. The CDR3 nucleotides are TGTGCCAGCTCACCAAAGTATGTCCTAGGGACAGATACGCAGTATTTT.